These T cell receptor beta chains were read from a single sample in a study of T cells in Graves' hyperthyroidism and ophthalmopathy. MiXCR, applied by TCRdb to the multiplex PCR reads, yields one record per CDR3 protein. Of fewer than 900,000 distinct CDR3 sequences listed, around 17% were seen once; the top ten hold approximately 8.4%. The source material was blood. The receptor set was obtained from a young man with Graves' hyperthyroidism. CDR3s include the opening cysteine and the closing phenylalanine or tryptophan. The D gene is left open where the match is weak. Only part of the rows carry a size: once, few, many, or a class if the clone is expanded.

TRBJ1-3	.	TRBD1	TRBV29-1	CSVATGGNTIYF	TGCAGCGTTGCGACAGGGGGAAACACCATATATTTT
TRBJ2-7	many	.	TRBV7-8	CASSYIVGEQYF	TGTGCCAGCAGCTACATAGTCGGCGAGCAGTACTTC
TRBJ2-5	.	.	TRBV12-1	CASSYSSKINFRPLQRRGTQYF	TGTGCCAGCAGCTACTCTTCCAAGATCAACTTCCGCCCTTTACAGCGGCGGGGGACCCAGTACTTC
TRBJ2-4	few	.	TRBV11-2	CASSLGLQRARWAKNIQYF	TGTGCCAGCAGCTTAGGACTACAGCGGGCGCGTTGGGCCAAAAACATTCAGTACTTC
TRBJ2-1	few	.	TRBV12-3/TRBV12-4	CASSFRAGAGNEQFF	TGTGCCAGCAGTTTTAGGGCGGGGGCAGGCAATGAGCAGTTCTTC
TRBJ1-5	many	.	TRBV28	CASSRQDRHNQPQHF	TGTGCCAGCAGCCGTCAGGACAGACACAATCAGCCCCAGCATTTT
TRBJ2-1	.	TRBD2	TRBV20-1	CSAFQSSGRGGQFF	TGCAGTGCTTTCCAATCTAGCGGGAGGGGGGGGCAGTTCTTC
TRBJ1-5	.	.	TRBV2	CASSEALGGNSNQPQHF	TGTGCCAGCAGTGAAGCGCTTGGAGGGAATAGCAATCAGCCCCAGCATTTT
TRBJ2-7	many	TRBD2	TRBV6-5	CASSYLRREGYEQYF	TGTGCCAGCAGTTACCTAAGGAGGGAGGGCTACGAGCAGTACTTC
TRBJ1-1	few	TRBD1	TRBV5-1	CASSLSPRGQDTEAFF	TGCGCCAGCAGCTTGAGTCCCAGGGGGCAGGACACTGAAGCTTTCTTT
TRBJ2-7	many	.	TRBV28	CASSYGQSEGQYF	TGTGCCAGCAGTTATGGACAGAGCGAGGGGCAGTACTTC
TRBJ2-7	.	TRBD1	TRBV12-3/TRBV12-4	CASGYRGGSEQYF	TGTGCCAGCGGGTACAGGGGCGGCTCCGAGCAGTACTTC
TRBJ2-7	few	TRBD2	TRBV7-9	CASSSPLAGDFEQYF	TGTGCCAGCAGCTCCCCGCTAGCGGGAGATTTCGAGCAGTACTTC
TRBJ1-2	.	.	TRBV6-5	CASSYSRRLSDNYGYTF	TGTGCCAGCAGTTACTCGCGCCGACTCAGTGATAACTATGGCTACACCTTC
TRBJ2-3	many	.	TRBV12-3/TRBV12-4	CASSANTQYF	TGTGCCAGCAGCGCGAATACGCAGTATTTT